A single sample is the source of the 15 T cell receptor beta chains below, sequenced in a study of blood T cells in healthy people across ages. A second roughly 7 to 11 cycle PCR used barcoded and J-beta primers. One entry per CDR3 protein results from TCRdb running MiXCR on the 5' RACE reads. The data contain 1.5 million to 2 million distinct CDR3 sequences, 49% of them seen just once; the ten biggest clones take up approximately 2%. The sequencing sample was made of blood. Receptors were obtained from a woman aged 35 to 49 in good health.

The chain has TRBV24-1 and TRBJ2-3; no clear D gene. This CDR3 is built from 14 residues. V lost 7 bases to trimming and J lost 1 base, with 11 bases between them. Germline CDR1 and CDR2: KGHDR and SFDVKD. CDR3 loop: CATSLSSRTDTQYF. The CDR3, as DNA: TGTGCCACCAGCTTGTCCTCCCGCACAGATACGCAGTATTTT.

The chain has TRBV6-6 and TRBJ1-5; TRBD1 is a possible D gene (5 bases). This CDR3 comprises 17 residues. Germline lookup yields CDR1 MNHNY and CDR2 SVGAGI (reference sequence). Trimming removed 5 bases at V and 1 base at J, with 18 bases between. The CDR3 reads CASSTQGWGGSNQPQHF. The CDR3 nucleotides read TGTGCCAGCAGTACTCAGGGTTGGGGCGGGAGCAATCAGCCCCAGCATTTT.

Regarding this clonotype: Mismatch with germline at one junction end may stem from a read error. The chain joins TRBV7-2 to TRBJ1-4; maybe TRBD1 (5 bases). The germline V gene encodes CDR1 SGHTA and CDR2 FQGNSA. The CDR3 totals 13 residues. CDR3 sequence: CAGSSRGGEKLFF. The CDR3 nucleotides are TGTGCCGGCAGCTCCCGGGGGGGTGAAAAACTGTTTTTT.

The chain recombines TRBV2 with TRBJ2-1, with a possible D match to TRBD1 (5 bases). Germline V gene sequence: CDR1 SNHLY, CDR2 FYNNEI. The germline V and J ends were trimmed by 2 bases and 8 bases, with 7 bases remaining between them. This CDR3 is built from 12 residues. As DNA, the CDR3 is TGTGCCAGCAGTGAAATAGGGGATGAGCAGTTCTTC. The encoded protein is CASSEIGDEQFF.

This clonotype was detected once. This chain connects TRBV5-1 to TRBJ2-2; 7 nucleotides line up with TRBD1. V lost 4 bases and J lost 4; bases outside the gene matches: 7. Germline V gives CDR1 SGHRS, CDR2 YFSETQ. The CDR3 length is 15 residues. CDR3 bases: TGCGCCAGCAGCCCGGCTGGACAGGTCACCGGGGAGCTGTTTTTT. It is translated as CASSPAGQVTGELFF.

The chain couples TRBV2 to TRBJ2-5; unclear D gene. Deletions cut 7 bases from V and 0 bases from J, with 9 bases between. CDR1 is SNHLY, CDR2 FYNNEI, per germline. The CDR3 consists of 13 residues. The CDR3 loop is CASTFRYQETQYF. As DNA, the CDR3 is TGTGCCAGCACGTTTAGGTACCAAGAGACCCAGTACTTC.

This clonotype was observed a handful of times. The chain employs TRBV5-5 and TRBJ1-3; the D is unclear. The CDR3 is made up of 17 amino acids. V dropped 4 bases and J dropped 0 bases, with 17 bases sitting between them. Per germline, CDR1 SGHKS and CDR2 YYEKEE (reference sequence). The CDR3 spells CASSRAPSGFSGNTIYF. The CDR3 DNA reads TGTGCCAGCAGCCGCGCCCCGTCCGGCTTCTCTGGAAACACCATATATTTT. The variable domain in full, completed from reference TRBV5-5 and TRBJ1-3, reads DAGVTQSPTHLIKTRGQQVTLRCSPISGHKSVSWYQQVLGQGPQFIFQYYEKEERGRGNFPDRFSARQFPNYSSELNVNALLLGDSALYLCASSRAPSGFSGNTIYFGEGSWLTVV.

The J gene is TRBJ2-5, the V gene TRBV7-8; D is possibly TRBD1 (5 bases). V lost 5 bases and J lost 11, with 36 bases in between. Germline V gives CDR1 SGHVS, CDR2 FQNEAQ. The length of the CDR3 is 19 residues. CDR3 nucleotide sequence: TGTGCCAGCAGCGCCTATCCGAACATGGGGCAGGGAATCGTCGATGAGCAGTACTTC. It codes for CASSAYPNMGQGIVDEQYF.

The chain recombines TRBV7-9 with TRBJ1-4; tentatively, D is TRBD1 (5 bases). Germline lookup yields CDR1 SEHNR and CDR2 FQNEAQ (reference sequence). This CDR3 is built from 17 residues. Trimming stripped 6 bases from V and 0 bases from J, with 17 bases between. CDR3 in amino acids: CASRDGPPGATNEKLFF. CDR3 DNA sequence: TGTGCCAGCAGAGACGGGCCTCCGGGGGCAACTAATGAAAAACTGTTTTTT. The full variable domain, its missing parts supplied by reference TRBV7-9 and TRBJ1-4, is DTGVSQNPRHKITKRGQNVTFRCDPISEHNRLYWYRQTLGQGPEFLTYFQNEAQLEKSRLLSDRFSAERPKGSFSTLEIQRTEQGDSAMYLCASRDGPPGATNEKLFFGSGTQLSVL.

The rearrangement links TRBV18 to TRBJ1-2; tentatively, D is TRBD1 (6 bases). Germline CDR1 is KGHSH and CDR2 is LQKENI. V was cut by 3 bases and J by 4 bases, with 12 bases left in between. The CDR3 totals 14 residues. DNA of the CDR3: TGTGCCAGCTCACCGGGGACACAAAGCTATGGCTACACCTTC. Translation: CASSPGTQSYGYTF.

This clonotype was detected only a few times. This sequence joins TRBV3-1 and TRBJ1-2, with D maybe TRBD1 (5 bases). Trimming stripped 2 bases from V and 4 bases from J, with 14 bases between. The CDR3 is 15 amino acids. Germline assignment: CDR1 LGHDT and CDR2 YNNKEL (reference sequence). This chain's CDR3 is CASSQQLTASYGYTF. The CDR3 nucleotides read TGTGCCAGCAGCCAACAACTGACAGCCTCCTATGGCTACACCTTC.

This chain joins TRBV7-2 and TRBJ1-5; the D is unclear. Germline CDR1 reads SGHTA; CDR2 reads FQGNSA. Deletions cut 5 bases from V and 4 bases from J, with 18 bases between. The CDR3 consists of 16 residues. In DNA form, the CDR3 reads TGTGCCAGCAGCACCCACGATGGCCGCTTTAATCAGCCCCAGCATTTT. Translation gives CASSTHDGRFNQPQHF.

The chain couples TRBV28 to TRBJ2-1, with TRBD2 identical over 10 bases. Germline trimming cut 6 bases from V and 7 bases from J; bases unmatched to any gene: 9. This CDR3 has 15 residues. Germline V gene sequence: CDR1 MDHEN, CDR2 SYDVKM. The CDR3 reads CASRKRGGCGNEQFF. CDR3 nucleotide sequence: TGTGCCAGCAGAAAGCGGGGGGGCTGTGGAAATGAGCAGTTCTTC.

The chain joins TRBV6-2 or TRBV6-3 to TRBJ1-5; tentatively, D is TRBD1 (5 bases). The V end lost 10 bases, the J end lost 0 bases, and 19 bases lay between the germline ends. Germline V gives CDR1 MNHEY, CDR2 SVGEGT. The CDR3 is made up of 16 amino acids. In DNA form, the CDR3 reads TGTGCCACCTCAACCGTGGGGGTCTATAGCAATCAGCCCCAGCATTTT. Amino acid sequence: CATSTVGVYSNQPQHF.

This chain uses TRBV5-1 with TRBJ2-5, with D perhaps matching TRBD1 or TRBD2 (6 bases each). CDR1 and CDR2 (germline): SGHRS, YFSETQ. V was pared by 7 bases and J by 2 bases, with 18 bases between. The CDR3 runs 15 residues. CDR3 coding DNA: TGCGCCAGCGGGACCCCGGGGGCCGATCAAGAGACCCAGTACTTC. Its protein is CASGTPGADQETQYF.